This T cell receptor (beta chain) was found in a study of T cell responses to AZD1222 COVID-19 vaccine. Germline V gene data show CDR1 as SEHNR and CDR2 as FQNEAQ (reference sequence). Trimming cost V 4 bases and J 3 bases; bases outside gene matches: 6. The CDR3 extends over 14 amino acids. Profiled with immunoSEQ multiplex PCR; TCRdb holds only in-frame clones, not every one. The sample contains roughly 100,000 clones, about 88% of which appear only once. Remarks on this clone: The antigen remains undetermined.

General study results and limits: White British people made up most donors, females outnumbered males, and clonal diversity was possibly underestimated.

The rearrangement joins TRBV7-9 to TRBJ2-7; TRBD2 matches at 7 bases. This clonotype was obtained from an adult in good health. The material sequenced was peripheral blood, taken on day 0 of AZD1222 vaccination. In DNA, the CDR3 is TGTGCCAGCAGCTCCAAGGCGGGGGACTACGAGCAGTACTTC. Its translation: CASSSKAGDYEQYF.